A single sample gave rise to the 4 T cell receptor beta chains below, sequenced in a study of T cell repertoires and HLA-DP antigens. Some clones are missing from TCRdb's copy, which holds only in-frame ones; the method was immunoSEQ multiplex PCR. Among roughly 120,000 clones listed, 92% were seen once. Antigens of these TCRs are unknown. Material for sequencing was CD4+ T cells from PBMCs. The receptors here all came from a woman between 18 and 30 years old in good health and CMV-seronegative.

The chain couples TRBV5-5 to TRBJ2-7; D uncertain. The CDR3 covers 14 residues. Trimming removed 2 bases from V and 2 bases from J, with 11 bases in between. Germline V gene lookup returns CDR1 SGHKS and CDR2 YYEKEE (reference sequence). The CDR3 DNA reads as TGTGCCAGCAGCTTCTTAACAGAACCCTACGAGCAGTACTTC. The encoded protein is CASSFLTEPYEQYF.

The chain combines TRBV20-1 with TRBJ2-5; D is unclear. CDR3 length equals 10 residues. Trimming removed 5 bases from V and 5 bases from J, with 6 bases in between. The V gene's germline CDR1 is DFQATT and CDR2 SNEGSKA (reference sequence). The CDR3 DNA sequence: TGCAGTGCTTTTAAGGAGACCCAGTACTTC. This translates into CSAFKETQYF.

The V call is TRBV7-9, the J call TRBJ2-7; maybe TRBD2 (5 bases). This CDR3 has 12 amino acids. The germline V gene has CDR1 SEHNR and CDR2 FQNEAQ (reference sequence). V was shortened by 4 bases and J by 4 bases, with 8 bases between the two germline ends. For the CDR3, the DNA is TGTGCCAGCAGCTACGAGGGTTACGAGCAGTACTTC. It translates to CASSYEGYEQYF.

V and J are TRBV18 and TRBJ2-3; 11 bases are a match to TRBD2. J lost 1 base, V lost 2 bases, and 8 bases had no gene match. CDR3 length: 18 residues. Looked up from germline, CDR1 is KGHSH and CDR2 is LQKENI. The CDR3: CASSPSTSGGRRTDTQYF. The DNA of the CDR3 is TGTGCCAGCTCACCAAGCACTAGCGGGGGCCGGCGCACAGATACGCAGTATTTT.